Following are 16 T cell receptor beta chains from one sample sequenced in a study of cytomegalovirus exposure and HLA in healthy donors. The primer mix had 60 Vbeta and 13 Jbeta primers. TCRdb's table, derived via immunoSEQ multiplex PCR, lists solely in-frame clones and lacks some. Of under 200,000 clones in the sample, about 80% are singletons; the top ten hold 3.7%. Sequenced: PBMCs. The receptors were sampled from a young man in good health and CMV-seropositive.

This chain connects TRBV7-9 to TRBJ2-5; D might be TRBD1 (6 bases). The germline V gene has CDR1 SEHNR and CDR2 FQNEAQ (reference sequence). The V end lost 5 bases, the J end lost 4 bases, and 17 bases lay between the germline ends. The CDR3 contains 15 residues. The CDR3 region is CASSGQIGLLETQYF. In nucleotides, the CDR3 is TGTGCCAGCAGCGGACAGATTGGCCTTCTAGAGACCCAGTACTTC.

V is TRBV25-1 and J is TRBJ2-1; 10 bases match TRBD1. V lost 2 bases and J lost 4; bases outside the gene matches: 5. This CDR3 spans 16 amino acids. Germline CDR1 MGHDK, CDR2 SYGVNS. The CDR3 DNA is TGTGCCAGCAGTGAAAGGGGACAGGGGATTTACAATGAGCAGTTCTTC. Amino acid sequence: CASSERGQGIYNEQFF. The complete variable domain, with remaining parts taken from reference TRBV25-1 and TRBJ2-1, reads EADIYQTPRYLVIGTGKKITLECSQTMGHDKMYWYQQDPGMELHLIHYSYGVNSTEKGDLSSESTVSRIRTEHFPLTLESARPSHTSQYLCASSERGQGIYNEQFFGPGTRLTVL.

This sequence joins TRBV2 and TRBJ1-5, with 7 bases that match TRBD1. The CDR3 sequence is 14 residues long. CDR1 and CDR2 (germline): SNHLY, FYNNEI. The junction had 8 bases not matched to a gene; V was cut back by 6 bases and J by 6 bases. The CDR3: CASREDRSGQPQHF. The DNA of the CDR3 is TGTGCCAGCAGAGAGGACAGGTCGGGTCAGCCCCAGCATTTT.

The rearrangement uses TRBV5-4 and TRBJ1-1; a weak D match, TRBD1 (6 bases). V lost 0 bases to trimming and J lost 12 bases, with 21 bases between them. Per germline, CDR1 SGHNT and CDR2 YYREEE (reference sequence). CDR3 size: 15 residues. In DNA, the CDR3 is TGTGCCAGCAGCTTGGCCAAAACAGGGAGCAACCAACCTTTCTTT. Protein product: CASSLAKTGSNQPFF.

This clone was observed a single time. This chain's CDR3 is CASSLGGGVSSYEQYF. CDR3 coding DNA: TGCGCCAGCAGCTTGGGTGGGGGCGTTAGCTCCTACGAGCAGTACTTC. The genes are TRBV5-1 and TRBJ2-7; D may be TRBD1 (6 bases). Trimming pared 0 bases from V and 0 bases from J, leaving 13 bases between. CDR3 size: 16 residues. The germline V gene has CDR1 SGHRS and CDR2 YFSETQ.

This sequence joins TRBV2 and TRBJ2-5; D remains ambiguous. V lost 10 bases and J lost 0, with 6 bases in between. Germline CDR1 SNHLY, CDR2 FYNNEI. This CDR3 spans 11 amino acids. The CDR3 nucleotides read TGTGCCATCCGGTACCAAGAGACCCAGTACTTC. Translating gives CAIRYQETQYF.

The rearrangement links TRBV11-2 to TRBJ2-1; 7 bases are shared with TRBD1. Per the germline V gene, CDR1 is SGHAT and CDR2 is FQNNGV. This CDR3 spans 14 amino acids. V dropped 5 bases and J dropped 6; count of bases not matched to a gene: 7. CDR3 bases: TGTGCCAGCAGCACCCTGACAGGGTTCAATGAGCAGTTCTTC. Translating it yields CASSTLTGFNEQFF.

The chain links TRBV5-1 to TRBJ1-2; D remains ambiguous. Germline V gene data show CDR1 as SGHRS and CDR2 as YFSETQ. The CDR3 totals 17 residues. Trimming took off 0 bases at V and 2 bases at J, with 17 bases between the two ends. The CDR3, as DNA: TGCGCCAGCAGCTTGGATCGGTCGGGAACAGTCAACTATGGCTACACCTTC. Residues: CASSLDRSGTVNYGYTF.

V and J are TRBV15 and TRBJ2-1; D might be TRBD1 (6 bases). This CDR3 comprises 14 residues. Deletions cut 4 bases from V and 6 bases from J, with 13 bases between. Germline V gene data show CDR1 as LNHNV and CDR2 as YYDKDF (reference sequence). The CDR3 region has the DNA TGTGCCACCAGCATTGGGGGCCTTTCCAATGAGCAGTTCTTC. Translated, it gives CATSIGGLSNEQFF.

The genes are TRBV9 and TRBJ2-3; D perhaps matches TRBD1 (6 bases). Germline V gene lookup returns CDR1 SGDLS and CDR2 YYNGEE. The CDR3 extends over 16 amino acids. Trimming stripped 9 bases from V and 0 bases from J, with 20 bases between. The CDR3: CATAKEGTSSTDTQYF. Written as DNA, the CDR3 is TGTGCCACTGCGAAAGAGGGGACATCTAGCACAGATACGCAGTATTTT.

The CDR3, as DNA: TGCGCCAGCAGTGTAGGAGGCACAGATACGCAGTATTTT. Amino acid sequence: CASSVGGTDTQYF. J is TRBJ2-3 and V is TRBV5-1, with D unclear. Trimming took off 5 bases at V and 1 base at J, with 8 bases between the two ends. The CDR3 sequence is 13 residues long. Germline values: CDR1 SGHRS, CDR2 YFSETQ.

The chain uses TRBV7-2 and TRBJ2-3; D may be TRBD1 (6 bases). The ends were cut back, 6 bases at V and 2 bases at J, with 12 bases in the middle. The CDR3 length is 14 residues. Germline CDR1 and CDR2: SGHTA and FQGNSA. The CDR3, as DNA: TGTGCCAGCAGGCTGAGGGGGACCACAGATACGCAGTATTTT. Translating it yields CASRLRGTTDTQYF. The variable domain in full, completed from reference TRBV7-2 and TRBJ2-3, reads GAGVSQSPSNKVTEKGKDVELRCDPISGHTALYWYRQSLGQGLEFLIYFQGNSAPDKSGLPSDRFSAERTGGSVSTLTIQRTQQEDSAVYLCASRLRGTTDTQYFGPGTRLTVL.

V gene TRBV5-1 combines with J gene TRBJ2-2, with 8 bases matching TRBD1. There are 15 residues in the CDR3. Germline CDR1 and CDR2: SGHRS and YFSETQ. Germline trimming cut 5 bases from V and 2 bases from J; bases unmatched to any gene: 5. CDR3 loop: CASRSGTGNTGELFF. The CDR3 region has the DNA TGCGCCAGCAGGTCCGGGACAGGCAACACCGGGGAGCTGTTTTTT.

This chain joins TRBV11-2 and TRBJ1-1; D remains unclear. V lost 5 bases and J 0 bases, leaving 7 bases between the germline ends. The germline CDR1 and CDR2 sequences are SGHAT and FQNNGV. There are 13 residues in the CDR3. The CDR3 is CASSPPLNTEAFF. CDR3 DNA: TGTGCCAGCAGCCCCCCTTTGAACACTGAAGCTTTCTTT.

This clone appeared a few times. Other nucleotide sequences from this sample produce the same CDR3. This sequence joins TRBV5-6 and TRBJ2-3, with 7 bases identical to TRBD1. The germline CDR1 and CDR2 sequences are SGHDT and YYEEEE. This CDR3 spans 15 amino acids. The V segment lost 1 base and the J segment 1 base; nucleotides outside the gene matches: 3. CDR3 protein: CASSLFTGGTDTQYF. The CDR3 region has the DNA TGTGCCAGCAGCTTGTTTACAGGGGGCACAGATACGCAGTATTTT. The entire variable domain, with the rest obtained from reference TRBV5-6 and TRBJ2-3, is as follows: DAGVTQSPTHLIKTRGQQVTLRCSPKSGHDTVSWYQQALGQGPQFIFQYYEEEERQRGNFPDRFSGHQFPNYSSELNVNALLLGDSALYLCASSLFTGGTDTQYFGPGTRLTVL.

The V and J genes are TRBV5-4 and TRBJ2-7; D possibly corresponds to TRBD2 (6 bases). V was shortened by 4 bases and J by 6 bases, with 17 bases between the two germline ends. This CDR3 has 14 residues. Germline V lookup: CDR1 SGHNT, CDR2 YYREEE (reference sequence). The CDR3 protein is CASSLPGTLVEQYF. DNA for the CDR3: TGTGCCAGCAGCCTCCCCGGGACTCTAGTCGAGCAGTACTTC. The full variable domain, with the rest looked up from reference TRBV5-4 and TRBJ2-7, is ETGVTQSPTHLIKTRGQQVTLRCSSQSGHNTVSWYQQALGQGPQFIFQYYREEENGRGNFPPRFSGLQFPNYSSELNVNALELDDSALYLCASSLPGTLVEQYFGPGTRLTVT.